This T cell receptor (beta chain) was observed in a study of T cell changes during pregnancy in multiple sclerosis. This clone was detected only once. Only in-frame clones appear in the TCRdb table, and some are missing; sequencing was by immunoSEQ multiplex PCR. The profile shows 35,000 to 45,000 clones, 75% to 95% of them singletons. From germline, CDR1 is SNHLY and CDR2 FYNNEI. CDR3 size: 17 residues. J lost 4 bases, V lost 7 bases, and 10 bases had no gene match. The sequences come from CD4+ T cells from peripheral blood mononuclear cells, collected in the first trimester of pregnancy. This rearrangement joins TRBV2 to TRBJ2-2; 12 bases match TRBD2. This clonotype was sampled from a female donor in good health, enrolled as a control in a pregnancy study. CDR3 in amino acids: CASTGLAGGPGTGELFF. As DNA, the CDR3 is TGTGCCAGCACCGGGCTAGCGGGGGGGCCTGGCACCGGGGAGCTGTTTTTT.